This TCR beta chain was captured by sequencing in a study of identifying expanded T cells in peripheral blood. Whole-study findings and limits: Across healthy donors, higher total template counts meant significantly greater roughly 2-week count variance.

The CDR3 sequence is 13 residues long. V was shortened by 1 base and J by 5 bases, with 8 bases between the two germline ends. Germline V lookup: CDR1 SGHTA, CDR2 FQGNSA. Only in-frame clones appear in the TCRdb table, and some are missing; sequencing was by immunoSEQ multiplex PCR. The sample records approximately 120,000 clones, roughly 82% being singletons. Regarding this clone: As yet, its antigen is unknown. Different DNA sequences within this sample yield the same CDR3.

The sequence was collected from a person between 18 and 69 years old in good health. The specimen was blood. The chain links TRBV7-2 to TRBJ2-5; TRBD2 is a possible D gene (5 bases). CDR3 nucleotides: TGTGCCAGCAGCTTAGGTTCGGGGGAGACCCAGTACTTC. Translation: CASSLGSGETQYF.